Below are 6 T cell receptor beta chains sequenced from a single sample in a study of T-cell reconstitution after alpha-beta-depleted transplantation in children. The library targeted TCRbeta and was prepared with unique molecular identifiers. From the PCR reads, TCRdb called clonotypes with MiXCR, one entry per CDR3 protein. This table has several thousand distinct CDR3 sequences, around 30% appearing once. The source was peripheral blood, collected 60 days after TCRalphabeta/CD19-depleted stem cell transplant. The receptors come from a boy under two years old who had a stem cell transplant for SCID, so the T cells may come from the graft donor.

V and J are TRBV12-3 or TRBV12-4 and TRBJ1-1, with D unclear. CDR3 size: 13 residues. The ends were cut back, 5 bases at V and 0 bases at J, with 7 bases in the middle. The CDR3 DNA reads as TGTGCCAGCAGTCCAACGGTGAACACTGAAGCTTTCTTT. Its protein is CASSPTVNTEAFF.

The V and J genes are TRBV14 and TRBJ2-2; D is uncertain. Germline V CDR1 and CDR2: SGHDN, FVKESK. The CDR3 consists of 15 residues. V was pared by 1 base and J by 4 bases, with 10 bases between. The CDR3 nucleotides read TGTGCCAGCAGCCAAGTCCGGGTGGGCACCGGGGAGCTGTTTTTT. As protein: CASSQVRVGTGELFF.

This clonotype was detected ten times or more. The genes are TRBV12-3 or TRBV12-4 and TRBJ2-7; D gene ambiguous. V was pared by 6 bases and J by 3 bases, with 18 bases between. The CDR3 totals 15 residues. CDR3 sequence reads: CASSPSGLPYYEQYF. The CDR3 DNA is TGTGCCAGCAGCCCCTCGGGCCTTCCCTACTACGAGCAGTACTTC.

The chain uses TRBV5-1 and TRBJ2-1, with 9 bases that match TRBD2. Germline V lookup: CDR1 SGHRS, CDR2 YFSETQ. The CDR3 contains 15 residues. V lost 4 bases and J lost 5; bases outside the gene matches: 7. The DNA of the CDR3 is TGCGCCAGCAGCCCGCGGGAGGGCCTTAACAATGAGCAGTTCTTC. Protein sequence: CASSPREGLNNEQFF. The full variable domain, rest sourced from reference TRBV5-1 and TRBJ2-1, is KAGVTQTPRYLIKTRGQQVTLSCSPISGHRSVSWYQQTPGQGLQFLFEYFSETQRNKGNFPGRFSGRQFSNSRSEMNVSTLELGDSALYLCASSPREGLNNEQFFGPGTRLTVL.

J is TRBJ2-1 and V is TRBV3-1, with TRBD2 matching 7 bases. V shed 7 bases and J 1 base; nucleotides not matched to a gene: 13. Germline V gene sequence: CDR1 LGHDT, CDR2 YNNKEL (reference sequence). The CDR3 length is 17 residues. This chain's CDR3 is CASTHQVQRESYNEQFF. Here the CDR3 DNA reads TGTGCCAGCACCCACCAGGTCCAGCGGGAATCCTACAATGAGCAGTTCTTC.

Concerning this clonotype itself: One junction end does not reproduce the germline sequence, and a read error may be involved. This chain links TRBV7-9 with TRBJ2-1; TRBD2 aligns across 10 bases. This CDR3 has 16 residues. Germline V gives CDR1 SEHNR, CDR2 FQNEAQ (reference sequence). DNA of the CDR3: TGTGCCAGCAGCCCGCCCGGACTAGCGGCTAACAATGAGCAGTCCTTC. It encodes CASSPPGLAANNEQSF. Full variable domain (outside the CDR3, taken from reference TRBV7-9 and TRBJ2-1): DTGVSQNPRHKITKRGQNVTFRCDPISEHNRLYWYRQTLGQGPEFLTYFQNEAQLEKSRLLSDRFSAERPKGSFSTLEIQRTEQGDSAMYLCASSPPGLAANNEQSFGPGTRLTVL.